This TCR beta chain appears in the sequencing data of a study of cytomegalovirus exposure and HLA in healthy donors. General study results and limits: Differences between HLA loci emerged in a later analysis of TCR association rates, with DRB1 most and HLA-C fewest. There were approximately 150 TCR beta chains listed as cytomegalovirus-associated.

It was with 60 Vbeta and 13 Jbeta primers that the PCR ran. Using immunoSEQ multiplex PCR, the repertoire was profiled, and TCRdb retains in-frame clones only, with some absent. The data hold fewer than 150,000 clones, with 75% to 90% observed a single time. Comments on this clone: The antigen remains unidentified.

This CDR3 has 16 amino acids. J was trimmed by 5 bases and V by 8 bases; bases with no gene match: 11. Germline V gives CDR1 SGHTA, CDR2 FQGTGA. The TCR comes from a young woman in good health and CMV-seropositive. The V call is TRBV7-3, the J call TRBJ2-2; 10 nucleotides match TRBD2. The specimen sequenced was PBMCs. CDR3 bases: TGTGCCAGCTCTAGGGCTAGCGGGAGTGGTACCGGGGAGCTGTTTTTT. Translating gives CASSRASGSGTGELFF.